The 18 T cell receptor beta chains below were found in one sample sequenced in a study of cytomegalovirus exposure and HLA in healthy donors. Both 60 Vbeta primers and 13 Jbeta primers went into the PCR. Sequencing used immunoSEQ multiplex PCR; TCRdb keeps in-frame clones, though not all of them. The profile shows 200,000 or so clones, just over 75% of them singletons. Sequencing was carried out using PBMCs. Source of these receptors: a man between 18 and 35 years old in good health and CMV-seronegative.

CDR3: CASRPTGGNYGYTF. CDR3 in DNA: TGTGCCAGCAGGCCCACAGGGGGCAACTATGGCTACACCTTC. V usage is TRBV27 and J usage is TRBJ1-2, with 9 bases aligning to TRBD1. In germline, CDR1 is MNHEY, CDR2 SMNVEV (reference sequence). J gave up 2 bases and V 6 bases, and 4 bases lay outside the gene matches. CDR3 length: 14 residues.

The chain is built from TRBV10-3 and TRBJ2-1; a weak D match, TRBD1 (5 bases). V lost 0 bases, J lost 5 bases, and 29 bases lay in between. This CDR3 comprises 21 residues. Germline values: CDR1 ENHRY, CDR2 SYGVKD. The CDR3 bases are TGTGCCATCAGTGAGTCGATCCTATTACACAAGGGGCACAGGATCCACAATGAGCAGTTCTTC. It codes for CAISESILLHKGHRIHNEQFF.

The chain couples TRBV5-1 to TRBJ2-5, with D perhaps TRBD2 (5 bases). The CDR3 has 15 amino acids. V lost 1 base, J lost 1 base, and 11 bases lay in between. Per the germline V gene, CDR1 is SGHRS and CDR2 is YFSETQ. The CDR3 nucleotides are TGCGCCAGCAGCTTGTTGGCTAGCAGCCAAGAGACCCAGTACTTC. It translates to CASSLLASSQETQYF. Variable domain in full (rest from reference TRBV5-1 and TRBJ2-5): KAGVTQTPRYLIKTRGQQVTLSCSPISGHRSVSWYQQTPGQGLQFLFEYFSETQRNKGNFPGRFSGRQFSNSRSEMNVSTLELGDSALYLCASSLLASSQETQYFGPGTRLLVL.

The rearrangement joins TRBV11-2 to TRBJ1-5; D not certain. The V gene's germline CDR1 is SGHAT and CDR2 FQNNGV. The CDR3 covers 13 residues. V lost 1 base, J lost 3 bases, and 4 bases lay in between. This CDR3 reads CASSLGDNQPQHF. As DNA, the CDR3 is TGTGCCAGCAGCTTAGGAGACAATCAGCCCCAGCATTTT.

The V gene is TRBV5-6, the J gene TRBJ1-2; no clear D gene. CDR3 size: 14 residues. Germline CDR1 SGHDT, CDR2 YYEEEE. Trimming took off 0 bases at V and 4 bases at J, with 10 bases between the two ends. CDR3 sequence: CASSLVTGSYGYTF. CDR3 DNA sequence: TGTGCCAGCAGCTTGGTTACGGGATCCTATGGCTACACCTTC.

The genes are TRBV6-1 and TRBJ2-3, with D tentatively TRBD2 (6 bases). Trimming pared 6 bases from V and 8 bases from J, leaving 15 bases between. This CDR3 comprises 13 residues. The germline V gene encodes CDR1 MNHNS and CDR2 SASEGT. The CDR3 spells CASSQRAWGTQYF. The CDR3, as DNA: TGTGCCAGCAGCCAGCGGGCATGGGGTACGCAGTATTTT.

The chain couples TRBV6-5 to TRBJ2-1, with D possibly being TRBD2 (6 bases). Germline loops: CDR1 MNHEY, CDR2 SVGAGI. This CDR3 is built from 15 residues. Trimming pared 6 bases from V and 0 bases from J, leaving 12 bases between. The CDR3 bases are TGTGCCAGCAGCTCCGGGAGTCTCTCCTACAATGAGCAGTTCTTC. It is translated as CASSSGSLSYNEQFF.

CDR3 sequence (DNA): TGTGCCAGCAGTGAGTTTAACAGGGGCAGTGAGCAGTACTTC. It encodes CASSEFNRGSEQYF. This sequence joins TRBV6-1 and TRBJ2-7; 7 bases are shared with TRBD1. The germline CDR1 and CDR2 sequences are MNHNS and SASEGT. J lost 7 bases, V lost 3 bases, and 9 bases had no gene match. CDR3 size: 14 residues.

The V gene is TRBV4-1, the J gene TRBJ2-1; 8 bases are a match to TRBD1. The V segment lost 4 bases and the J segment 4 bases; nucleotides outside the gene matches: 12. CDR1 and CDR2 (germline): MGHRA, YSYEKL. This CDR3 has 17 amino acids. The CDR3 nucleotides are TGCGCCAGCAGCCCCGGGAGACAGGGGCTGACTTACAATGAGCAGTTCTTC. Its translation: CASSPGRQGLTYNEQFF.

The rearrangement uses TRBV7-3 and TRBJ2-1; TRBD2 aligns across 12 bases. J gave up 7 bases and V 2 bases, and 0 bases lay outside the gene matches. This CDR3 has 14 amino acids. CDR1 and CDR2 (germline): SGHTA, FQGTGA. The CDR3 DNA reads TGTGCCAGCAGCTTAGGGACTAGCGGGAATGAGCAGTTCTTC. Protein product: CASSLGTSGNEQFF.

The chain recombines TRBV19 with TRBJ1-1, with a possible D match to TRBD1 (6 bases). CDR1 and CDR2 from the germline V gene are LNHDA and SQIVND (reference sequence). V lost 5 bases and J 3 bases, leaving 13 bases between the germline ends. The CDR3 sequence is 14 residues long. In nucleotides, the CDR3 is TGTGCCAGTAGTGTTCCCAGGGGCCACACTGAAGCTTTCTTT. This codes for CASSVPRGHTEAFF.

The CDR3 nucleotides read TGTGCCAGTAGTATCATCCTCGGGGCTAGCGGTAGCACAGATACGCAGTATTTT. Its translation: CASSIILGASGSTDTQYF. The J gene is TRBJ2-3, the V gene TRBV19; 7 bases align to TRBD2. Germline trimming cut 3 bases from V and 0 bases from J; bases unmatched to any gene: 12. The germline gives CDR1 LNHDA, CDR2 SQIVND (reference sequence). The CDR3 loop spans 18 amino acids.

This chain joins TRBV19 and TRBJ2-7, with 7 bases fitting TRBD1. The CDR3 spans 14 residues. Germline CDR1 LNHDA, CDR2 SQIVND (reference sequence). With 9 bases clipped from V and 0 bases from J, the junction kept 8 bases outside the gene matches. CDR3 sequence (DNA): TGTGCCAGGCCTCGGGACAGAAGCTCCTACGAGCAGTACTTC. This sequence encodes CARPRDRSSYEQYF.

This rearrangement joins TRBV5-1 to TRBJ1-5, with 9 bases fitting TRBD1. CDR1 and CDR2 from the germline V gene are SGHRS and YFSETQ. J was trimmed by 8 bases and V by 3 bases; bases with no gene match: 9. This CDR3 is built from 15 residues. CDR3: CASSSTGTGWEPQHF. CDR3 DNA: TGCGCCAGCAGCTCGACCGGGACAGGGTGGGAGCCCCAGCATTTT.

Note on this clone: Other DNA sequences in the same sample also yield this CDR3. The CDR3 DNA reads as TGTGCCAGTAGTGCGGGAGGGCCCTACGAGCAGTACTTC. This translates into CASSAGGPYEQYF. The J gene is TRBJ2-7, the V gene TRBV19; 9 bases match TRBD2. Trimming removed 5 bases from V and 2 bases from J; junction bases left unmatched: 1. Looked up from germline, CDR1 is LNHDA and CDR2 is SQIVND (reference sequence). This CDR3 region has 13 residues.

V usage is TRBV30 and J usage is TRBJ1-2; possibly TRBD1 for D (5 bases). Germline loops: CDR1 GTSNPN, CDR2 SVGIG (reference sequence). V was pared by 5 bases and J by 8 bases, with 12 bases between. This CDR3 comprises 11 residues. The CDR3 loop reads CAWGASRGYTF. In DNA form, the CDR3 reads TGTGCCTGGGGGGCGAGTCGGGGCTACACCTTC.

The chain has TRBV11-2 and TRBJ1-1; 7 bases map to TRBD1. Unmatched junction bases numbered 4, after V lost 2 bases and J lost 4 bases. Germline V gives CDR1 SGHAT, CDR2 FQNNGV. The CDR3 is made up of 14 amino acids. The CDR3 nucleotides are TGTGCCAGCAGCTTAACAGGGGTGGGCACTGAAGCTTTCTTT. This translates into CASSLTGVGTEAFF.

In DNA, the CDR3 is TGTGCCAACTACCAACAGACAGGGACTAGCCGAGATACGCAGTATTTT. This encodes CANYQQTGTSRDTQYF. The J gene is TRBJ2-3, the V gene TRBV2, with TRBD2 matching 9 bases. V was clipped by 10 bases and J by 5 bases; unmatched bases: 16. Germline lookup yields CDR1 SNHLY and CDR2 FYNNEI. This CDR3 region has 16 residues. The full variable domain, its missing parts supplied by reference TRBV2 and TRBJ2-3, is EPEVTQTPSHQVTQMGQEVILRCVPISNHLYFYWYRQILGQKVEFLVSFYNNEISEKSEIFDDQFSVERPDGSNFTLKIRSTKLEDSAMYFCANYQQTGTSRDTQYFGPGTRLTVL.